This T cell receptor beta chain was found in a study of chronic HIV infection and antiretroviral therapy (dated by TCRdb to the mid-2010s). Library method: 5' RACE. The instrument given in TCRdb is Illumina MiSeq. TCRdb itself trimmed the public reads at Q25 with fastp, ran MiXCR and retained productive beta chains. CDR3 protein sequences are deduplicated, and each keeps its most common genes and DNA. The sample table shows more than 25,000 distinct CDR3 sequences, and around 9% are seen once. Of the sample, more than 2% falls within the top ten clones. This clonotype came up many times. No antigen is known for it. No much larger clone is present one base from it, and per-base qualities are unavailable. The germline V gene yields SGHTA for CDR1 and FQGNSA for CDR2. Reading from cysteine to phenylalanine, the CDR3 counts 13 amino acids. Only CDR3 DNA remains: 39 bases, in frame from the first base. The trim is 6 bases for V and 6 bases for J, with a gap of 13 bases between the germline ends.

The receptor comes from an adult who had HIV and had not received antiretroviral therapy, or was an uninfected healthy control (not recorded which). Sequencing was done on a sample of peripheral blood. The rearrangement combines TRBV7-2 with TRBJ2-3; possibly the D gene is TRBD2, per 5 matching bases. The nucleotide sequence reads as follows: TGTGCCAGCAGGAGGACTGTCGCGGATACGCAGTATTTT. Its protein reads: CASRRTVADTQYF.